The TCR beta chain described here comes from a study of T cells in Graves' hyperthyroidism and ophthalmopathy. TCR beta CDR3 regions were amplified from RNA transcripts. The TCR CDR3 was amplified in a first-round RT-PCR using the HTBI primer set. From the multiplex PCR reads, TCRdb called clonotypes with MiXCR, one entry per CDR3 protein. The sample contains 250,000 to 300,000 distinct CDR3 sequences, about 14% of which appear only once. Trimming left V 1 base short and J 9 bases short, with 16 bases between. Germline CDR1 reads LNHDA; CDR2 reads SQIVND (reference sequence). This CDR3 comprises 15 residues. In its sample, this clonotype was seen many times.

The chain combines TRBV19 with TRBJ1-5; D gene unclear. The sequenced sample was blood. The source of this sequence is a young woman with Graves' hyperthyroidism that later progressed to Graves' ophthalmopathy. CDR3 amino acids: CASSIAPSEVPPQHF. The CDR3 DNA reads as TGTGCCAGTAGTATAGCCCCATCGGAGGTACCGCCCCAGCATTTT.